Sequencing of this TCR beta chain was carried out in a study of regulatory T cells in long-lasting Graves disease. Study-wide results and caveats: Persistent Graves' disease cases displayed lower TCR diversity than newly diagnosed ones.

Time point given: newly diagnosed GD, antithyroid drugs for less than 3 months. From PBMCs, RNA was extracted and then used to make the TCR library. Details on this clonotype: No antigen is known for it.

HTBI primers from iRepertoire and Arm-PCR of CDR3 regions yielded the TCR beta libraries. In the original analysis: Taken together, the samples had around 66 TRBV and more than 11 TRBJ segments identified. Using its own MiXCR run on the multiplex PCR reads, TCRdb lists one record per CDR3 protein. The authors' filters were not applied to this entry. The table records some 340,000 distinct CDR3 sequences, roughly 12% of them present only once. A further study also used this sample, focusing on T cells in Graves' hyperthyroidism and ophthalmopathy.

The TCR comes from a woman between 18 and 30 years old with Graves disease. The sample here was peripheral blood mononuclear cells (PBMCs), taken at new diagnosis, from a patient treated with antithyroid drugs.

The CDR3 here is CASSLAGGPVQYF. In DNA form, the CDR3 reads TGCGCCAGCAGCTTAGCGGGAGGGCCGGTGCAGTACTTC. The V call is TRBV5-1, the J call TRBJ2-7, with 10 bases fitting TRBD2. Germline V gene sequence: CDR1 SGHRS, CDR2 YFSETQ. Trimming cost V 2 bases and J 9 bases; bases outside gene matches: 5. The CDR3 has 13 residues.